This T cell receptor (beta chain) was identified in a study of blood T cell repertoires in COVID-19. Study at large: Sites across the United States, Italy and Spain contributed samples from acute and convalescent COVID-19. T cells, B-cell-depleted T cells, or PBMCs provided the cDNA or gDNA that served as material.

Germline assignment: CDR1 MNHEY and CDR2 SMNVEV (reference sequence). V was clipped by 7 bases and J by 3 bases, with 15 bases between them. The CDR3 runs to 15 residues. Original analysis: How many nucleated cells were present was estimated from reference gene primer amplification. This table comes from immunoSEQ multiplex PCR, and its TCRdb copy is limited to in-frame clones, with some not included. V, J and clone size derive from that table, while D and trimming were established from the DNA sequence. In the table there are tens of thousands of clones, roughly 87% of which are singletons. Specimen: peripheral blood. The clonotype was recovered from a man in his fifties or sixties with active COVID-19. The chain links TRBV27 to TRBJ1-4; D may be TRBD1 (5 bases). CDR3 amino acids: CASTLRGLANEKLFF. Here the CDR3 DNA reads TGTGCCAGCACCCTTCGGGGGTTGGCTAATGAAAAACTGTTTTTT.